One sample yielded the 9 T cell receptor beta chains listed below, sequenced in a study of Ad26.COV2.S vaccination and SARS-CoV-2 variants (dated by TCRdb to the early 2020s). The intended sense of this specimen's treatment or condition label: 19 received Ad26.COV2.S at low or high dose, single or two shots; about five received placebo; per-sample allocation not given. For vaccine and placebo recipients, the sequenced repertoires came from samples collected on day 63 after the first injection. Library prep was done by the immunoSEQ multiplex PCR assay. TCRdb carries this immuneACCESS record with in-frame sequences only. Its versions omit some clonotypes, under half of them owing to an unresolved V gene in the studies checked, with the rest unexplained. The sample records some 350,000 clones, roughly 90% of which are singletons. The ten most abundant clones make up about 5% of the sample. The input for sequencing was peripheral blood, taken in a trial of Ad26.COV2.S vaccine versus placebo. Receptor source: a person aged 18-65 years who received the Ad26.COV2.S COVID-19 vaccine or a placebo.

This sequence joins TRBV6-2 or TRBV6-3 and TRBJ2-1; tentative D call: TRBD2 (6 bases). V gave up 0 bases and J gave up 3 bases, with 9 bases separating them. Germline V gives CDR1 MNHEY, CDR2 SVGEGT. This CDR3 has 15 amino acids. The CDR3 sequence: CASSYSGGDYNEQFF. The DNA for the CDR3 is TGTGCCAGCAGTTACTCTGGCGGGGACTACAATGAGCAGTTCTTC.

The rearrangement uses TRBV7-6 and TRBJ2-3; D is ambiguous. With 0 bases removed from V and 1 base from J, the gap between germline ends came to 17 bases. CDR1 and CDR2 (germline): SGHVS, FNYEAQ. The CDR3 extends over 18 amino acids. CDR3 bases: TGTGCCAGCAGCTTAGCGTTTGGTGAACCTCGGGGCACAGATACGCAGTATTTT. As protein: CASSLAFGEPRGTDTQYF. Together with reference TRBV7-6 and TRBJ2-3, the CDR3 gives the full variable domain: GAGVSQSPRYKVTKRGQDVALRCDPISGHVSLYWYRQALGQGPEFLTYFNYEAQQDKSGLPNDRFSAERPEGSISTLTIQRTEQRDSAMYRCASSLAFGEPRGTDTQYFGPGTRLTVL.

The rearrangement links TRBV7-9 to TRBJ2-4; TRBD2 might be the D (6 bases). Germline assignment: CDR1 SEHNR and CDR2 FQNEAQ (reference sequence). V was pared by 1 base and J by 3 bases, with 16 bases between. The CDR3 has 17 residues. The CDR3 DNA follows: TGTGCCAGCAGCTTAGGAGTCCGGGCGGAGGGCAAAAACATTCAGTACTTC. Protein: CASSLGVRAEGKNIQYF.

This chain joins TRBV19 and TRBJ2-1; D possibly corresponds to TRBD2 (6 bases). Germline CDR1 reads LNHDA; CDR2 reads SQIVND (reference sequence). V lost 9 bases and J 4 bases, leaving 19 bases between the germline ends. The CDR3 has 15 amino acids. This CDR3 reads CASGTAGHRYNEQFF. CDR3 coding DNA: TGTGCCAGCGGGACGGCGGGGCACAGGTACAATGAGCAGTTCTTC.

This chain connects TRBV5-1 to TRBJ1-2; 8 positions match TRBD1. The CDR3 contains 17 residues. The germline CDR1 and CDR2 sequences are SGHRS and YFSETQ. The V and J ends lost 1 base and 5 bases, in that order; junction bases with no gene match: 13. This CDR3 reads CASSLSRGGQGGYGYTF. In DNA, the CDR3 is TGCGCCAGCAGCTTGAGTCGGGGTGGACAGGGTGGATATGGCTACACCTTC.

The chain couples TRBV7-2 to TRBJ2-4; TRBD2 is a possible D gene (6 bases). Germline assignment: CDR1 SGHTA and CDR2 FQGNSA. This CDR3 region has 15 residues. Between the trimmed V and J ends, which lost 3 bases and 0 bases, there was a span of 9 bases. CDR3 nucleotides: TGTGCCAGCAGCTTTGGGGGACTAGCCAAAAACATTCAGTACTTC. Its translation: CASSFGGLAKNIQYF.

This clone was seen just once. V usage is TRBV28 and J usage is TRBJ2-5, with D uncertain. CDR1 MDHEN and CDR2 SYDVKM come from the germline V gene. The CDR3 runs 12 residues. The V gene lost 8 bases and the J gene lost 0 bases, with 7 bases spanning the gap. The CDR3 DNA reads as TGTGCCAGCTCCGGCTACCAAGAGACCCAGTACTTC. Its translation is CASSGYQETQYF.

The chain employs TRBV6-5 and TRBJ2-5; unclear D gene. The V end was cut by 2 bases, the J end by 1 base, with 5 bases between. Germline CDR1 is MNHEY and CDR2 is SVGAGI. CDR3 length: 13 residues. The CDR3, as DNA: TGTGCCAGCAGTTACAACATCCAAGAGACCCAGTACTTC. Its protein product is CASSYNIQETQYF.

The chain uses TRBV12-5 and TRBJ1-4; no clear D gene. Germline V gives CDR1 LGHNT, CDR2 FRNRAP. This CDR3 has 14 residues. Trimming cost V 5 bases and J 3 bases, with 10 bases left between them. The CDR3 sequence is CASGQIPSNEKLFF. The CDR3 DNA sequence: TGTGCTAGTGGTCAAATACCCTCTAATGAAAAACTGTTTTTT.